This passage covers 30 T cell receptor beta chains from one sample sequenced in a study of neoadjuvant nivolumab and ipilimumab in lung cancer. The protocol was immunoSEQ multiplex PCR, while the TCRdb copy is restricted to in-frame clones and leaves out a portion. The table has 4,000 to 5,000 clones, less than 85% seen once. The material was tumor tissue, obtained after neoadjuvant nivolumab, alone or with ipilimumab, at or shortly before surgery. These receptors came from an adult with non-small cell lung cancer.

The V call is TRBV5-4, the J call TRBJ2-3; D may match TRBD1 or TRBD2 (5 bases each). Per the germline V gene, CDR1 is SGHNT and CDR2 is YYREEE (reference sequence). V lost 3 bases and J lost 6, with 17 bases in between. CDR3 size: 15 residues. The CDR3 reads CASSSGGTALDTQYF. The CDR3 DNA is TGTGCCAGCAGCTCCGGTGGGACGGCTCTCGATACGCAGTATTTT.

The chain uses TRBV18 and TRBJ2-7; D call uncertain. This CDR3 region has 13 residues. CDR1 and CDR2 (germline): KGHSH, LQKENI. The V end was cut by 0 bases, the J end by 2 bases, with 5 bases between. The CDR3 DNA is TGTGCCAGCTCACCACCGGCGACCTACGAGCAGTACTTC. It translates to CASSPPATYEQYF. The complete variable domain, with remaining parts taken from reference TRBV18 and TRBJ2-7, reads NAGVMQNPRHLVRRRGQEARLRCSPMKGHSHVYWYRQLPEEGLKFMVYLQKENIIDESGMPKERFSAEFPKEGPSILRIQQVVRGDSAAYFCASSPPATYEQYFGPGTRLTVT.

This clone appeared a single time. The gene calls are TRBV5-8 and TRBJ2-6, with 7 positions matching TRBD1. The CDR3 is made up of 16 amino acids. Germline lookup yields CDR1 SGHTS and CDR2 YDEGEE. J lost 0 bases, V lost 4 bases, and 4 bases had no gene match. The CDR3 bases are TGTGCCAGCAGCCCCTGGACAGGCTCTGGGGCCAACGTCCTGACTTTC. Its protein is CASSPWTGSGANVLTF.

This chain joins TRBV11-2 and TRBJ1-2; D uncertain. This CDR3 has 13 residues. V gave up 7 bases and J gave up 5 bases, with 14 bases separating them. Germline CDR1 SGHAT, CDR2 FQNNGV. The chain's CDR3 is CASKPGENYGYTF. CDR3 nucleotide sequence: TGTGCCAGCAAACCGGGAGAGAATTATGGCTACACCTTC.

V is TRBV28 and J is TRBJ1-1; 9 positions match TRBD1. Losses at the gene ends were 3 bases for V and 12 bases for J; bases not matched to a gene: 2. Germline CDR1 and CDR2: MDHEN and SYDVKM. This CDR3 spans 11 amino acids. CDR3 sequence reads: CASSFDRGTFF. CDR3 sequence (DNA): TGTGCCAGCAGTTTTGACAGGGGGACTTTCTTT.

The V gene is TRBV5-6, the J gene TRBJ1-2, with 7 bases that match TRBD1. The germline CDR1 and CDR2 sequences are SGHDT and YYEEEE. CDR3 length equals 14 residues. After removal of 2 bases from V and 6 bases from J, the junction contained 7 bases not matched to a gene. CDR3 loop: CASSFYDRVDGYTF. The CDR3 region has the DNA TGTGCCAGCAGCTTCTACGACAGGGTAGATGGCTACACCTTC.

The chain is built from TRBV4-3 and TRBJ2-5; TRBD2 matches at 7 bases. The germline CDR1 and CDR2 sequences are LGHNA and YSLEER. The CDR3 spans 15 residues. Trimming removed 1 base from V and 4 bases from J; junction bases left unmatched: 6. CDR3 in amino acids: CASSQGLAGVETQYF. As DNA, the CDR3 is TGCGCCAGCAGCCAAGGTTTGGCGGGGGTAGAGACCCAGTACTTC.

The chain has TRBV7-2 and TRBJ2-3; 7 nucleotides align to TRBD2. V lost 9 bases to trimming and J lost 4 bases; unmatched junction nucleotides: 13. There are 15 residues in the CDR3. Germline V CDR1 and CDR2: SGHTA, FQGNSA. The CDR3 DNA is TGTGCCAGTTCCCTCAGACTAGCTAGCGCAGATACGCAGTATTTT. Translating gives CASSLRLASADTQYF.

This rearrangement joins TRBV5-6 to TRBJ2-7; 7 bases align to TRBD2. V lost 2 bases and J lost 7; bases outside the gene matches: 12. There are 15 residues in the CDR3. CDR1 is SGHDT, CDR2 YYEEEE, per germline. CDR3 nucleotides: TGTGCCAGCAGCTTAACGGCGGCGGGGGATGTGGAGCAGTACTTC. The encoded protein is CASSLTAAGDVEQYF.

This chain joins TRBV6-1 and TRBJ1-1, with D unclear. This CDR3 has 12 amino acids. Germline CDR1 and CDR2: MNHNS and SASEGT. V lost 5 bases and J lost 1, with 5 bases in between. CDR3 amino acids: CASSKRNTEAFF. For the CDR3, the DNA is TGTGCCAGCAGTAAGAGGAACACTGAAGCTTTCTTT.

CDR3 coding DNA: TGTGCCAGCAGCCAAGTCCGACATGGGGAGACCCAGTACTTC. Translating gives CASSQVRHGETQYF. The chain links TRBV4-2 to TRBJ2-5; D gene unclear. The V gene's germline CDR1 is LGHNA and CDR2 YNFKEQ. V gave up 1 base and J gave up 5 bases, with 11 bases separating them. The CDR3 is 14 residues long.

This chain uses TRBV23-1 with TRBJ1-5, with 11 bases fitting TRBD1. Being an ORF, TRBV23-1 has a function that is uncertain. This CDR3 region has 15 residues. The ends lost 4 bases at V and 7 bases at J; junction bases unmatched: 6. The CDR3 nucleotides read TGCGCCAGCAGTCGGGACAGGGGGTTCGGGCAGCCCCAGCATTTT. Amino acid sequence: CASSRDRGFGQPQHF.

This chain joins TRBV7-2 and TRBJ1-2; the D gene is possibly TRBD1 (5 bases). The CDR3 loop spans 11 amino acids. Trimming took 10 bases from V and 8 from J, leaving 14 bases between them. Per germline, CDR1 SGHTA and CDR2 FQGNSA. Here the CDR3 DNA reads TGTGCCACGAGGGAGGGGAGAGGCTACACCTTC. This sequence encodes CATREGRGYTF.

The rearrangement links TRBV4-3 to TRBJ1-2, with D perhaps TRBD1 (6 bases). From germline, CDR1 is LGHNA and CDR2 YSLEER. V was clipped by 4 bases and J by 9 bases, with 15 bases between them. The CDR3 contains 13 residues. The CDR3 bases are TGCGCCAGCAGCCCCTTACAGGGTCGGAGCTACACCTTC. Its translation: CASSPLQGRSYTF.

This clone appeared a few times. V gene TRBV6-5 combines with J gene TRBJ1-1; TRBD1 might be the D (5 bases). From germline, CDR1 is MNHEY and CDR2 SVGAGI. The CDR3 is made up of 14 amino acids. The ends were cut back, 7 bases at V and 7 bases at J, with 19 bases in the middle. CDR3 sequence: CASKSRTPAGEAFF. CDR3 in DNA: TGTGCCAGCAAGAGTCGGACACCGGCGGGTGAAGCTTTCTTT.

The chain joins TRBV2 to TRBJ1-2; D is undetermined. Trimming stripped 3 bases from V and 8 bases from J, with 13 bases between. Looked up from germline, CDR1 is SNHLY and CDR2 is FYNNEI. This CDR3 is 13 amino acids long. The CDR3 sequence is CASSDVSSGGYTF. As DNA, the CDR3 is TGTGCCAGCAGTGATGTCTCCTCTGGAGGCTACACCTTC.

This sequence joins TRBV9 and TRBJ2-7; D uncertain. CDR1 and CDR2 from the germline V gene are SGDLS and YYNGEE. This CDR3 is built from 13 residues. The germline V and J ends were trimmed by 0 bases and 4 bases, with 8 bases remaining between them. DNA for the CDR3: TGTGCCAGCAGCGTAGACGGAAAGTACGAGCAGTACTTC. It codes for CASSVDGKYEQYF.

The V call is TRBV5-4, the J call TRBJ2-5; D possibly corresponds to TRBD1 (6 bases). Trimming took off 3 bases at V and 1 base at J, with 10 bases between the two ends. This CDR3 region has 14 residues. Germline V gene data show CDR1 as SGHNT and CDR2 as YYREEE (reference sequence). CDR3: CASSYGTIQETQYF. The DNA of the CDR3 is TGTGCCAGCAGCTACGGGACAATCCAAGAGACCCAGTACTTC.

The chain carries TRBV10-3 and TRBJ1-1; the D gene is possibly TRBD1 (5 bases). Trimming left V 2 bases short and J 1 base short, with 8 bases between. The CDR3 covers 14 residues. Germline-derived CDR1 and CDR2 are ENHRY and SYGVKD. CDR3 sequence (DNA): TGTGCCATCAGTGAGGGACATGAGAACACTGAAGCTTTCTTT. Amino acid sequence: CAISEGHENTEAFF.

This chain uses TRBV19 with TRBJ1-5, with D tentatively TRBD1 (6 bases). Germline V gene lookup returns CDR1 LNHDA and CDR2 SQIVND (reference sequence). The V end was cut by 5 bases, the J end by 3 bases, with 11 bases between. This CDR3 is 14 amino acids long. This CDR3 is CASSQDRFNQPQHF. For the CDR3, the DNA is TGTGCCAGTAGTCAAGACAGGTTCAATCAGCCCCAGCATTTT.

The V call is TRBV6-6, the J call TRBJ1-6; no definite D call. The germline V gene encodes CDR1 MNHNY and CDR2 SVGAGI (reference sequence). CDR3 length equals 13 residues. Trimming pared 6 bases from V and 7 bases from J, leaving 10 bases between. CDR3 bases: TGTGCCAGCAGCGGACGGTCAAATTCACCCCTCCACTTT. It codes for CASSGRSNSPLHF.

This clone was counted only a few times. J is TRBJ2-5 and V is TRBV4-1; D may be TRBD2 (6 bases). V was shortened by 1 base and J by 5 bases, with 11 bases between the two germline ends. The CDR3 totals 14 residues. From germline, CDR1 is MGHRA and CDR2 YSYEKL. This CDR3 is CASSQVSGGETQYF. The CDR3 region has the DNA TGCGCCAGCAGCCAAGTCTCTGGGGGGGAGACCCAGTACTTC.

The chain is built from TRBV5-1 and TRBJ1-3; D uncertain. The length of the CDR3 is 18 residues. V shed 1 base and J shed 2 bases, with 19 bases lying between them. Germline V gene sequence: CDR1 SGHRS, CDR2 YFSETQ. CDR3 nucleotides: TGCGCCAGCAGCTTGATGGGAGGAGGAGCGCCAGCTGGAAACACCATATATTTT. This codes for CASSLMGGGAPAGNTIYF.

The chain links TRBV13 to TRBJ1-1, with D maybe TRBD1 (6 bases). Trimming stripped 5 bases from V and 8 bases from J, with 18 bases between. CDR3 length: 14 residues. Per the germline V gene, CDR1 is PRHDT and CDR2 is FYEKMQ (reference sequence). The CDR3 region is CASSPQVRGWEAFF. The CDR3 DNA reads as TGTGCCAGCAGCCCTCAGGTCAGGGGTTGGGAAGCTTTCTTT.

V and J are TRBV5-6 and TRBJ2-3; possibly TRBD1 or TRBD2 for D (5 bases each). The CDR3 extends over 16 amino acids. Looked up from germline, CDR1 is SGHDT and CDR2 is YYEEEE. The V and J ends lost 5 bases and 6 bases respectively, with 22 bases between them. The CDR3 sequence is CASRPRGRAGLDTQYF. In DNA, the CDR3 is TGTGCCAGCAGACCTAGGGGCAGGGCGGGCCTTGATACGCAGTATTTT.

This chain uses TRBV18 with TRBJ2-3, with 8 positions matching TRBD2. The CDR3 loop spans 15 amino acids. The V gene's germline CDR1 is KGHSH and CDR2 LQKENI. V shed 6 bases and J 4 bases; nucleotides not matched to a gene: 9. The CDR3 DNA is TGTGCCAGCTCCCCTCGGGGGGGTGGCGCAGATACGCAGTATTTT. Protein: CASSPRGGGADTQYF.

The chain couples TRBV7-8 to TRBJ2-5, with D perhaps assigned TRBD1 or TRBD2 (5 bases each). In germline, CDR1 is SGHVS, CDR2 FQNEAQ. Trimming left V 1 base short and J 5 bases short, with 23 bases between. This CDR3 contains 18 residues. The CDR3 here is CASSLDLGDALVGETQYF. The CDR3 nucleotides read TGTGCCAGCAGCTTAGATTTGGGGGATGCTCTGGTCGGGGAGACCCAGTACTTC. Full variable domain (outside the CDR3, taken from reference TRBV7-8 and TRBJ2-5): GAGVSQSPRYKVAKRGQDVALRCDPISGHVSLFWYQQALGQGPEFLTYFQNEAQLDKSGLPSDRFFAERPEGSVSTLKIQRTQQEDSAVYLCASSLDLGDALVGETQYFGPGTRLLVL.

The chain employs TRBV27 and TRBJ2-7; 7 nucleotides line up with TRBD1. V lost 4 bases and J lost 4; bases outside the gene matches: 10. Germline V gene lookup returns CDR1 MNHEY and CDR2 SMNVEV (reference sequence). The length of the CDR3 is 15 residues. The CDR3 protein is CASSSPPGTEYEQYF. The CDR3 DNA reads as TGTGCCAGCAGTTCCCCCCCCGGGACAGAGTACGAGCAGTACTTC.

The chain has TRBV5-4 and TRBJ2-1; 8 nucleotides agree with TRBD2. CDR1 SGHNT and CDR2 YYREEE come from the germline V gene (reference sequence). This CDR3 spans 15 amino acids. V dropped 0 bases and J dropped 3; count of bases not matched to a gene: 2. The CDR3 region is CASSLGLAGYNEQFF. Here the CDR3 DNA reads TGTGCCAGCAGCTTGGGCCTAGCGGGCTACAATGAGCAGTTCTTC.

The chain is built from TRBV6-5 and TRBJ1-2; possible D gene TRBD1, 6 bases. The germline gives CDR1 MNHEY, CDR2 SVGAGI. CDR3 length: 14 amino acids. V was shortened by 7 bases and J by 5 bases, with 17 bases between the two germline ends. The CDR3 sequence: CASTGVRGAYGYTF. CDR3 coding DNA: TGTGCCAGCACCGGGGTGCGGGGGGCGTATGGCTACACCTTC.